The clone carrying this TCR beta chain was seen a few times. The target antigen is unknown. This specimen comes from a study of T-cell reconstitution after alpha-beta-depleted transplantation in children. The study, taken as a whole, reports: Expanded graft clones numbering several hundred reportedly gave rise to alpha-beta T cells about two months after transplant.

Unique molecular identifiers were used to barcode this TCRbeta library. TCRdb recomputed calls from the PCR reads with MiXCR, one row per CDR3 protein. The table lists about 110,000 distinct CDR3 sequences, 10% of them singletons. Sample: PBMCs, taken before TCRalphabeta/CD19-depleted stem cell transplant. The TCR was taken from a boy aged 2 to 10 with acute lymphoblastic leukemia, due to receive a stem cell transplant.

The CDR3, as DNA: TGCAGTGCCAATGGGGGGGTTACAATGGGGCAGTTCTTC. Its protein product is CSANGGVTMGQFF. This sequence joins TRBV20-1 and TRBJ2-1; 7 bases are a match to TRBD2. This CDR3 is 13 amino acids long. Germline V gene lookup returns CDR1 DFQATT and CDR2 SNEGSKA (reference sequence). The V segment lost 6 bases and the J segment 12 bases; nucleotides outside the gene matches: 14.